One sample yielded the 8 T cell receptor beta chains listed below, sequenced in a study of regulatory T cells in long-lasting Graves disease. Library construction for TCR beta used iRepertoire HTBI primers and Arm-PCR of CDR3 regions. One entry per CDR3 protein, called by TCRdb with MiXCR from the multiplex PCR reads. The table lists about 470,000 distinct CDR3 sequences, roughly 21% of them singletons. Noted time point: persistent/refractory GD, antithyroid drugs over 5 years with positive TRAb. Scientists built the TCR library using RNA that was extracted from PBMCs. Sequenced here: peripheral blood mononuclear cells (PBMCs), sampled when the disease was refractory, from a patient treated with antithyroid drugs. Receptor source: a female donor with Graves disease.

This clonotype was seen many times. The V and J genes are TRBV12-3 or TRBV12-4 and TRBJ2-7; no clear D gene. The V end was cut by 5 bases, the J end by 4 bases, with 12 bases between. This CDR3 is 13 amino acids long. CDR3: CASSLMVGYEQYF. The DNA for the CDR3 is TGTGCCAGCAGTCTAATGGTCGGTTACGAGCAGTACTTC.

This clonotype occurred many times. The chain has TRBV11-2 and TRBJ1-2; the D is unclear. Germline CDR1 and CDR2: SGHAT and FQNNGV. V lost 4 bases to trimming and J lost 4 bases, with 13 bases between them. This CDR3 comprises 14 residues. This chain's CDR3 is CASSSSSGFYGYTF. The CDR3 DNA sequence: TGTGCCAGCAGCTCATCATCAGGATTCTATGGCTACACCTTC.

The CDR3 nucleotides read TGTGCCAGCAGAGCCAGCAGGGAGGAGAAGTACTATGGCTACACCTTC. It encodes CASRASREEKYYGYTF. The chain joins TRBV12-3 or TRBV12-4 to TRBJ1-2, with D possibly TRBD1 on 5 matching bases. This CDR3 region has 16 residues. Between the trimmed V and J ends, which lost 6 bases and 3 bases, there was a span of 20 bases.

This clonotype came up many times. The CDR3 region has the DNA TGTGCCAGTTCTGACCGATTGAACACTGAAGCTTTCTTT. Protein: CASSDRLNTEAFF. The genes are TRBV19 and TRBJ1-1; D unresolved. Per the germline V gene, CDR1 is LNHDA and CDR2 is SQIVND (reference sequence). The CDR3 totals 13 residues. Trimming cost V 8 bases and J 0 bases, with 10 bases left between them.

As DNA, the CDR3 is TGTGCCAGCAGCTTAGAGCGGGAGGTTCCGGACACCGGGGAGCTGTTTTTT. It specifies CASSLEREVPDTGELFF. The chain links TRBV7-2 to TRBJ2-2; 9 bases align to TRBD2. The CDR3 loop spans 17 amino acids. V lost 1 base to trimming and J lost 3 bases; unmatched junction nucleotides: 6. In germline, CDR1 is SGHTA, CDR2 FQGNSA.

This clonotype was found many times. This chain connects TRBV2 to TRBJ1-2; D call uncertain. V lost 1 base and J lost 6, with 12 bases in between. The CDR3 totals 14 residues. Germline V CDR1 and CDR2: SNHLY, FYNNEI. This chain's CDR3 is CASSEGEGIHGYTF. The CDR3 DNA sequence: TGTGCCAGCAGTGAAGGGGAGGGAATCCATGGCTACACCTTC. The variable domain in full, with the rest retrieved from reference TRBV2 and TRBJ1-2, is EPEVTQTPSHQVTQMGQEVILRCVPISNHLYFYWYRQILGQKVEFLVSFYNNEISEKSEIFDDQFSVERPDGSNFTLKIRSTKLEDSAMYFCASSEGEGIHGYTFGSGTRLTVV.

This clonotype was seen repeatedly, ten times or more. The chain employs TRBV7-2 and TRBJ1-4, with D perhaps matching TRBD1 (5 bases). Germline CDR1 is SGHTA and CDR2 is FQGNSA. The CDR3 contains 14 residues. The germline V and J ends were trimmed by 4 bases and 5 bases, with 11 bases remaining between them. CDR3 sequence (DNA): TGTGCCAGCAGCTCCAGACAGCTGAATGAAAAACTGTTTTTT. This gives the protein CASSSRQLNEKLFF.

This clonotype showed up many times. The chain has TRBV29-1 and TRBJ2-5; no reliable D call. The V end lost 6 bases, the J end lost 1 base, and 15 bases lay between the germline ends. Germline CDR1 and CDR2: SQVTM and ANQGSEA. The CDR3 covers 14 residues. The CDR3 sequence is CSVPTLLPQETQYF. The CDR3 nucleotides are TGCAGCGTCCCAACCCTATTGCCCCAAGAGACCCAGTACTTC.